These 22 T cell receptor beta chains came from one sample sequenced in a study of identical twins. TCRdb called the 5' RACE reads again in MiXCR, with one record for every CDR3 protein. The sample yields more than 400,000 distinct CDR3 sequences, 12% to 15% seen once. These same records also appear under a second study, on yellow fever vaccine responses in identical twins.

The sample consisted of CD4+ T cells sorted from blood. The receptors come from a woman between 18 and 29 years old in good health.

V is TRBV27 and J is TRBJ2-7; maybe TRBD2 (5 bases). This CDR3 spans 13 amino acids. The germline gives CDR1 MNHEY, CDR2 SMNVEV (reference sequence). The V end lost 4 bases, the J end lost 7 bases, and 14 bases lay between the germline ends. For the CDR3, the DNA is TGTGCCAGCAGTTCCTCCCTACGGGGAGAGCAGTACTTC. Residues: CASSSSLRGEQYF.

The CDR3 DNA follows: TGTGCCAGCAGCTCTAGGGGTGCTACCGGGGAGCTGTTTTTT. This codes for CASSSRGATGELFF. V usage is TRBV11-2 and J usage is TRBJ2-2; TRBD1 might be the D (5 bases). The CDR3 length is 14 residues. V was pared by 4 bases and J by 5 bases, with 11 bases between. Germline lookup yields CDR1 SGHAT and CDR2 FQNNGV.

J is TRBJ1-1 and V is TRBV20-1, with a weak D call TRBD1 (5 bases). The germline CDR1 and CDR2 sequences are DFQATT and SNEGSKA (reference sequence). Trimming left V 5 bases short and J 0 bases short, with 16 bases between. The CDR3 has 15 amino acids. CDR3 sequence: CSAGQFGSLNTEAFF. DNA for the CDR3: TGCAGTGCTGGACAATTCGGGTCCTTGAACACTGAAGCTTTCTTT.

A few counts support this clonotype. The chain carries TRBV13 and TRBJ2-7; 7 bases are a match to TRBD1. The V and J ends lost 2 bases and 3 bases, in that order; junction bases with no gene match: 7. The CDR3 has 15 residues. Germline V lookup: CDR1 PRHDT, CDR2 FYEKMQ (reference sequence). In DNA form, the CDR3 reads TGTGCCAGCAGCTTATTCCGGGACAGTTACTACGAGCAGTACTTC. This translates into CASSLFRDSYYEQYF.

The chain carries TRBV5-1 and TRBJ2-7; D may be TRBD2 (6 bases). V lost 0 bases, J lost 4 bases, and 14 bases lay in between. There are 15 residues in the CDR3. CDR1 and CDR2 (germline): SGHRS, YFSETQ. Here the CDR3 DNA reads TGCGCCAGCAGCTTGGGCGCCGGCGGGATGTACGAGCAGTACTTC. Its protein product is CASSLGAGGMYEQYF.

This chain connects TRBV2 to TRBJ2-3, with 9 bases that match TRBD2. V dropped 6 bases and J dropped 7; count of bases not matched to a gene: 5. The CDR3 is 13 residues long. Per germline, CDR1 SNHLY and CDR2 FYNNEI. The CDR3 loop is CASRASGMNTQYF. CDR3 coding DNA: TGTGCCAGCAGGGCTAGCGGGATGAATACGCAGTATTTT.

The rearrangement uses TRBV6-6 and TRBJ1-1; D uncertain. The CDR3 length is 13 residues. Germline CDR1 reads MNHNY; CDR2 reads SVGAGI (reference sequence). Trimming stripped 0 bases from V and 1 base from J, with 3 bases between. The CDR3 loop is CASSYSKNTEAFF. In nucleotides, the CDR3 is TGTGCCAGCAGTTACTCTAAGAACACTGAAGCTTTCTTT.

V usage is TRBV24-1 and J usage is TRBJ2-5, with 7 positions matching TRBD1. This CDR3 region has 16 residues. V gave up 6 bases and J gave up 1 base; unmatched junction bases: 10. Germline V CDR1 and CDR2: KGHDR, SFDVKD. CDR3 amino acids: CATSSLSTGIQETQYF. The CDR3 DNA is TGTGCCACCAGTAGTTTGTCGACAGGGATCCAAGAGACCCAGTACTTC.

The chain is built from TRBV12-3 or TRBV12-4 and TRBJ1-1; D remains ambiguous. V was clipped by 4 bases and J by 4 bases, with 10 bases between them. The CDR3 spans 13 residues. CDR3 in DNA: TGTGCCAGCAGTTCTGGGTTCTTCACTGAAGCTTTCTTT. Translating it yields CASSSGFFTEAFF.

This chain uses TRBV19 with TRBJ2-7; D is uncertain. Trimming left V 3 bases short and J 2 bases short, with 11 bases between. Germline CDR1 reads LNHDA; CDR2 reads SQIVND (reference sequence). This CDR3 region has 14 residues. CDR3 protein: CASSMVPNTYEQYF. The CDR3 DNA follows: TGTGCCAGTAGTATGGTCCCGAATACCTACGAGCAGTACTTC. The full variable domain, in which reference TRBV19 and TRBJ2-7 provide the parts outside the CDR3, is DGGITQSPKYLFRKEGQNVTLSCEQNLNHDAMYWYRQDPGQGLRLIYYSQIVNDFQKGDIAEGYSVSREKKESFPLTVTSAQKNPTAFYLCASSMVPNTYEQYFGPGTRLTVT.

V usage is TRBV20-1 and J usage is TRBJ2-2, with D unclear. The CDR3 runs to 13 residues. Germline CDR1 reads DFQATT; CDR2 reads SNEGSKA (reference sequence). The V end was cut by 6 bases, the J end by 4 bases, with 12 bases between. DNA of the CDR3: TGCAGTGCGCCAAGACCCGGCACCGGGGAGCTGTTTTTT. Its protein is CSAPRPGTGELFF.

CDR3 in amino acids: CSVETPTTSNEQFF. As DNA, the CDR3 is TGCAGCGTTGAAACCCCTACGACTAGTAATGAGCAGTTCTTC. This chain uses TRBV29-1 with TRBJ2-1, with D tentatively TRBD2 (6 bases). The CDR3 extends over 14 amino acids. Trimming shortened V by 2 bases and J by 7 bases, and 15 bases separated the two germline ends. CDR1 is SQVTM, CDR2 ANQGSEA, per germline.

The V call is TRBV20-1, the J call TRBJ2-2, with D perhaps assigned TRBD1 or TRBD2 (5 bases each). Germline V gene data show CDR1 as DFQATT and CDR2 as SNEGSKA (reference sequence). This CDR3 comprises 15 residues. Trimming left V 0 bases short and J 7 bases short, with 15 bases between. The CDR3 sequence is CSARDRWGMGGELFF. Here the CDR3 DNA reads TGCAGTGCTAGAGATCGTTGGGGGATGGGCGGGGAGCTGTTTTTT.

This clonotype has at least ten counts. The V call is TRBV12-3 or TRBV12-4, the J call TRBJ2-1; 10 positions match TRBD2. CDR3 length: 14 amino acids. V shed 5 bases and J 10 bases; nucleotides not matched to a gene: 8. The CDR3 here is CASSETSGSKEQFF. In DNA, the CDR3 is TGTGCCAGCAGTGAGACTAGCGGGTCAAAAGAGCAGTTCTTC.

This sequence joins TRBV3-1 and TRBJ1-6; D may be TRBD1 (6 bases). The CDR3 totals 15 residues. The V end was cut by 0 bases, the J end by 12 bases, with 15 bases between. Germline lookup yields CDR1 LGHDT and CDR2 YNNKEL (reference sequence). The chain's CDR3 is CASSQDHGGWGPLHF. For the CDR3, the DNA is TGTGCCAGCAGCCAAGATCATGGGGGCTGGGGACCCCTCCACTTT.

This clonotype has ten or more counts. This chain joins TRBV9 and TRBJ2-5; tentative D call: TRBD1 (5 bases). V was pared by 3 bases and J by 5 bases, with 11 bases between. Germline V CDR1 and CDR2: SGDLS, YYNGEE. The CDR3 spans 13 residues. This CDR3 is CASSGTQAETQYF. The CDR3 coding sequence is TGTGCCAGCAGCGGAACACAGGCGGAGACCCAGTACTTC.

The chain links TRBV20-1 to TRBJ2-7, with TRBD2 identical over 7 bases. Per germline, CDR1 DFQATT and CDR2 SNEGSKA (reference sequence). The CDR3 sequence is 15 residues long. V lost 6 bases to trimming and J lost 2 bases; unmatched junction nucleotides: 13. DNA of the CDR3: TGCAGTGCCTCATGGTGGCGGGGGAATACCTACGAGCAGTACGTC. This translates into CSASWWRGNTYEQYV.

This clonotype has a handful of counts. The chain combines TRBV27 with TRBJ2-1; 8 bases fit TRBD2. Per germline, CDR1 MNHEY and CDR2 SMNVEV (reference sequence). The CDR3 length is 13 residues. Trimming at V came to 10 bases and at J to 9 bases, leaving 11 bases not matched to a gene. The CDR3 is CATRGAGVVEQFF. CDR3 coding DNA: TGTGCCACCAGAGGAGCGGGAGTGGTTGAGCAGTTCTTC.

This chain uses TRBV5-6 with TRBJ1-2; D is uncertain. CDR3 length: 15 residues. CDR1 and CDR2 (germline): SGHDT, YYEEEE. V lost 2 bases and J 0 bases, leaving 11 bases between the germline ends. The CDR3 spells CASSFYFPANYGYTF. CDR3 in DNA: TGTGCCAGCAGCTTTTATTTCCCCGCTAACTATGGCTACACCTTC.

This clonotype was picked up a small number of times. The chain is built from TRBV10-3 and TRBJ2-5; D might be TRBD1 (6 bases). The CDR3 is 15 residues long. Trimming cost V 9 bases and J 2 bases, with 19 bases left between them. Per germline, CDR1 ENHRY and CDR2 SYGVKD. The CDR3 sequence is CAINDREQGQETQYF. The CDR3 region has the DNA TGTGCCATTAACGATCGAGAACAGGGTCAAGAGACCCAGTACTTC.

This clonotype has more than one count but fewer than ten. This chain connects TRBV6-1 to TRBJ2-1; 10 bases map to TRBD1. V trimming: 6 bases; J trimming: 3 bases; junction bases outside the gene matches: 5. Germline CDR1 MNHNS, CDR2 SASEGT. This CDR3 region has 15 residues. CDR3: CASRTGTGDYNEQFF. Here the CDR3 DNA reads TGTGCCAGCAGAACCGGGACAGGGGACTACAATGAGCAGTTCTTC.

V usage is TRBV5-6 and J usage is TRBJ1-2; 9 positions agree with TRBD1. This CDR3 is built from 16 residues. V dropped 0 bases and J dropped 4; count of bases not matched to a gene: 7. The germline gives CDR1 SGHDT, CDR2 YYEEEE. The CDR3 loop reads CASSLAGTGSSYGYTF. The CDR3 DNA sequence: TGTGCCAGCAGCTTGGCTGGGACAGGGTCGAGCTATGGCTACACCTTC.